This paragraph reports one T cell receptor (beta chain). The entry originates in a study of T cell responses to AZD1222 COVID-19 vaccine. The CDR3 has 15 residues. Deletions cut 2 bases from V and 4 bases from J, with 14 bases between. The germline V gene has CDR1 SGHTA and CDR2 FQGNSA. TCRdb's table, derived via immunoSEQ multiplex PCR, lists solely in-frame clones and lacks some. The sample holds about 110,000 clones; roughly 84% are singletons and the top ten take over 5.5%. This specimen consisted of peripheral blood, obtained on day 0 of AZD1222 vaccination. J is TRBJ1-2 and V is TRBV7-2; perhaps TRBD1 as D (6 bases). The clonotype comes from an adult in good health. The CDR3 nucleotides are TGTGCCAGCAGCTTACGGACAGCCGGGCTCTATGGCTACACCTTC. Amino acids: CASSLRTAGLYGYTF.